This TCR beta chain was retrieved from a study of breast tumors, draining lymph nodes, adjacent tissues. General study points: Luminal-like breast cancer showed significantly greater tumor-nontumor repertoire similarity than basal-like breast cancer did.

The lymph nodes were axillary draining lymph nodes from breast cancer patients. TCRdb recomputed calls from the multiplex PCR reads with MiXCR, one row per CDR3 protein. This table holds fewer than 150,000 distinct CDR3 sequences, around 21% found once. This clonotype came up many times. Its antigen is not identified. CDR3 length: 14 amino acids. V lost 5 bases and J lost 2, with 12 bases in between. CDR1 and CDR2 from the germline V gene are SGHVS and FQNEAQ. V gene TRBV7-8 combines with J gene TRBJ2-5; D gene uncertain. The TCR was taken from a female donor with breast cancer. Some clones in this sample may be carry-over from other donors' samples. Input material: axillary lymph node tissue. CDR3 loop: CASSRGWAQETQYF. The DNA for the CDR3 is TGTGCCAGCAGCCGCGGCTGGGCGCAAGAGACCCAGTACTTC. Combining the CDR3 with reference TRBV7-8 and TRBJ2-5 gives the whole variable domain GAGVSQSPRYKVAKRGQDVALRCDPISGHVSLFWYQQALGQGPEFLTYFQNEAQLDKSGLPSDRFFAERPEGSVSTLKIQRTQQEDSAVYLCASSRGWAQETQYFGPGTRLLVL.